The clone carrying this TCR beta chain was observed a few times. Its target is unknown. The sample comes from a study of T cells after yellow fever vaccination. Study context: When fractions had low cell numbers, they were prepared with SMART-Seq v4 Ultra Low Input.

Production of TCR cDNA was by 5'RACE template switching, which also added a universal primer site and UMIs. MiXCR, run by TCRdb on the 5' RACE reads, gives a single entry per CDR3 protein. The sample records over 250,000 distinct CDR3 sequences, approximately 4% being singletons. Findings and caveats of the study: The booster saw the reappearance of most primary-vaccination clones (nearly 98% CD4, 70% to 90% CD8). Researchers report a weaker secondary response that nonetheless peaked faster, day 5 versus 15.

Germline V gene lookup returns CDR1 KGHSH and CDR2 LQKENI. This CDR3 is built from 18 residues. V was clipped by 2 bases and J by 5 bases; unmatched bases: 12. This receptor was taken from a man aged 18 to 30 who received the YFV17D yellow fever vaccine. Sample: PBMCs, taken 5 days after the yellow fever booster vaccination. This chain joins TRBV18 and TRBJ2-2, with 9 bases identical to TRBD1. The DNA for the CDR3 is TGTGCCAGCTCACCAACCCCGGGACAGGGAAAAGGAACCGGGGAGCTGTTTTTT. It encodes CASSPTPGQGKGTGELFF.